The rows below give T cell receptor beta chains drawn from one sample of a study of siplizumab effects on memory and regulatory T cells. TCRdb's copy holds only in-frame clones and misses some; the assay was immunoSEQ multiplex PCR. The sample includes fewer than 85,000 clones, around 90% of them seen just once. The sample was Tregs sorted from blood. Receptor source: a human donor in good health. CDR3s include the opening cysteine and the closing phenylalanine or tryptophan. The D gene is left open where the match is weak. Only part of the rows carry a size: once, few, many, or a class if the clone is expanded.

NA | 14 | TRBJ2-7 | TRBV7-8 | NA | CASSSGQTIYEQYF | TGTGCCAGCAGCTCCGGACAGACGATCTACGAGCAGTACTTC
NA | 14 | TRBJ2-1 | TRBV7-2 | NA | CASSLDVVLNEQFF | TGTGCCAGCAGCTTAGATGTCGTACTAAATGAGCAGTTCTTC
NA | 13 | TRBJ2-3 | TRBV6-5 | NA | CASSYDRTDTQYF | TGTGCCAGCAGTTACGACAGAACAGATACGCAGTATTTT
NA | 14 | TRBJ1-6 | TRBV5-1 | NA | CASSRSGDNSPLHF | TGCGCCAGCAGTAGGTCAGGGGATAATTCACCCCTCCACTTT
TRBD1 | 17 | TRBJ1-4 | TRBV15 | NA | CATSIEMPGQGNEKLFF | TGTGCCACCAGCATAGAGATGCCCGGACAGGGAAATGAAAAACTGTTTTTT
NA | 12 | TRBJ1-1 | TRBV6-5 | NA | CASSSGFTEAFF | TGTGCCAGCAGTTCAGGTTTCACTGAAGCTTTCTTT
NA | 14 | TRBJ2-3 | TRBV27 | NA | CASSILRSTDTQYF | TGTGCCAGCAGTATTCTGAGGAGCACAGATACGCAGTATTTT
NA | 11 | TRBJ2-7 | TRBV29-1 | NA | CSVVDRGEQYF | TGCAGCGTTGTAGATAGAGGCGAGCAGTACTTC
NA | 13 | TRBJ1-1 | TRBV4-1 | NA | CASSQARNTEAFF | TGCGCCAGCAGCCAAGCAAGGAACACTGAAGCTTTCTTT
TRBD1 | 16 | TRBJ1-4 | TRBV19 | NA | CASRPTPGQPDEKLFF | TGTGCCAGTAGACCCACCCCGGGACAGCCTGATGAAAAACTGTTTTTT
NA | 13 | TRBJ1-2 | TRBV5-6 | NA | CASSPSPAYGYTF | TGTGCCAGCAGCCCTAGCCCCGCCTATGGCTACACCTTC
TRBD1 | 13 | TRBJ2-2 | TRBV6-1 | NA | CASRGQGNGELFF | TGTGCCAGCAGGGGACAGGGGAACGGGGAGCTGTTTTTT
NA | 12 | TRBJ1-1 | TRBV7-2 | NA | CASSSRTDEAFF | TGTGCCAGCAGCTCCAGGACGGACGAAGCTTTCTTT
NA | 14 | TRBJ2-2 | TRBV2 | NA | CASSEGRNTGELFF | TGTGCCAGCAGTGAAGGTCGGAACACCGGGGAGCTGTTTTTT
TRBD1 | 14 | TRBJ1-6 | TRBV19 | NA | CASIAGGYNSPLHF | TGTGCCAGTATCGCAGGGGGGTATAATTCACCCCTCCACTTT
NA | 14 | TRBJ2-5 | TRBV7-3 | NA | CASHYLWVQETQYF | TGTGCCAGCCATTACCTTTGGGTTCAAGAGACCCAGTACTTC
TRBD2 | 15 | TRBJ2-3 | TRBV7-3 | NA | CASSPGGAGEVTQYF | TGTGCCAGCAGCCCCGGAGGAGCGGGGGAAGTTACGCAGTATTTT
TRBD2 | 14 | TRBJ2-7 | TRBV18 | NA | CASSPYVEAGEQYF | TGTGCCAGCTCACCTTACGTAGAAGCGGGGGAGCAGTACTTC
NA | 16 | TRBJ2-1 | TRBV19 | NA | CASSPNRDPPYNEQFF | TGTGCCAGTAGTCCAAACAGGGACCCCCCCTACAATGAGCAGTTCTTC
NA | 14 | TRBJ2-5 | TRBV5-1 | NA | CASSLAPGGGTQYF | TGCGCCAGCAGCTTGGCCCCAGGGGGGGGGACCCAGTACTTC
NA | 14 | TRBJ2-3 | TRBV7-2 | NA | CASSLAGGRGTQYF | TGTGCCAGCAGCTTAGCGGGGGGTCGGGGTACGCAGTATTTT
NA | 13 | TRBJ1-2 | TRBV6-5 | NA | CASNPRANYGYTF | TGTGCCAGCAACCCCAGGGCTAACTATGGCTACACCTTC
NA | 13 | TRBJ1-2 | TRBV6-1 | NA | CASSEAGFDGYTF | TGTGCCAGCAGTGAAGCGGGCTTTGATGGCTACACCTTC
TRBD2 | 17 | TRBJ2-5 | TRBV7-2 | NA | CASSLTSGGALGETQYF | TGTGCCAGCAGCCTCACTAGCGGGGGGGCCTTGGGAGAGACCCAGTACTTC
NA | 12 | TRBJ1-2 | TRBV6-5 | NA | CASRDSLYGYTF | TGTGCCAGCAGGGACAGCCTCTATGGCTACACCTTC
NA | 15 | TRBJ2-1 | TRBV9 | NA | CASSVVGGAINEQFF | TGTGCCAGCAGCGTAGTGGGCGGGGCTATCAATGAGCAGTTCTTC
NA | 14 | TRBJ2-6 | TRBV27 | NA | CASSPLFGANVLTF | TGTGCCAGCAGTCCTTTATTTGGGGCCAACGTCCTGACTTTC
TRBD1 | 15 | TRBJ1-3 | TRBV2 | NA | CASSTSGTETDTIYF | TGTGCCAGCAGTACTTCTGGGACAGAGACGGACACCATATATTTT
NA | 14 | TRBJ2-7 | TRBV11-2 | NA | CASSLTTYSYEQYF | TGTGCCAGCAGCTTGACCACTTACTCCTACGAGCAGTACTTC
NA | 14 | TRBJ2-2 | TRBV6-5 | once | CASSEAGNTGELFF | TGTGCCAGCAGCGAAGCTGGGAACACCGGGGAGCTGTTTTTT
NA | 13 | TRBJ1-3 | TRBV5-6 | NA | CASSFRSGNTIYF | TGTGCCAGCAGCTTTCGATCTGGAAACACCATATATTTT
NA | 12 | TRBJ1-2 | TRBV6-5 | NA | CASSRRGYGYTF | TGTGCCAGCAGCAGGAGGGGCTATGGCTACACCTTC
NA | 15 | TRBJ1-5 | TRBV7-2 | NA | CASSLLGEANQPQHF | TGTGCCAGCAGCTTATTGGGGGAAGCTAATCAGCCCCAGCATTTT
TRBD1 | 18 | TRBJ1-2 | TRBV5-6 | NA | CASSFLPGQAVRDYGYTF | TGTGCCAGCAGCTTCCTACCGGGACAGGCTGTTAGAGACTATGGCTACACCTTC
NA | 13 | TRBJ1-5 | TRBV7-2 | NA | CASSQGGTQPQHF | TGTGCCAGCAGCCAAGGGGGGACTCAGCCCCAGCATTTT
NA | 13 | TRBJ1-1 | TRBV5-1 | NA | CASSLAGAVEAFF | TGCGCCAGCAGCTTGGCAGGGGCGGTGGAAGCTTTCTTT
NA | 13 | TRBJ2-2 | TRBV29-1 | NA | CSVALWGTGELFF | TGCAGCGTGGCTCTTTGGGGCACCGGGGAGCTGTTTTTT
NA | 14 | TRBJ2-5 | TRBV29-1 | NA | CSVSRGANQETQYF | TGCAGCGTTTCGAGGGGGGCCAATCAAGAGACCCAGTACTTC
NA | 15 | TRBJ2-3 | TRBV7-8 | NA | CASSSSPPSTDTQYF | TGTGCCAGCAGCTCCAGTCCCCCCAGCACAGATACGCAGTATTTT
NA | 11 | TRBJ2-5 | TRBV4-2 | once | CASSQSGTQYF | TGTGCCAGCAGCCAATCGGGGACCCAGTACTTC
NA | 15 | TRBJ2-5 | TRBV5-1 | NA | CASSLAWPTQETQYF | TGCGCCAGCAGCTTGGCCTGGCCTACTCAAGAGACCCAGTACTTC
NA | 12 | TRBJ2-7 | TRBV11-2 | NA | CASSPTVYEQYF | TGTGCCAGCAGCCCTACGGTCTACGAGCAGTACTTC
NA | 15 | TRBJ1-1 | TRBV4-1 | NA | CASSQVNRVGTEAFF | TGCGCCAGCAGCCAAGTCAACAGGGTCGGCACTGAAGCTTTCTTT
NA | 14 | TRBJ1-2 | TRBV2 | NA | CASSEVAVNYGYTF | TGTGCCAGCAGTGAAGTGGCAGTGAACTATGGCTACACCTTC
NA | 17 | TRBJ1-5 | TRBV5-6 | NA | CASSLVGVGGSNQPQHF | TGTGCCAGCAGCTTGGTGGGGGTTGGTGGAAGCAATCAGCCCCAGCATTTT
NA | 13 | TRBJ1-1 | TRBV29-1 | NA | CSVEGFVKTEAFF | TGCAGCGTCGAGGGTTTCGTTAAGACTGAAGCTTTCTTT
TRBD2 | 15 | TRBJ2-3 | TRBV6-6 | NA | CASTPQAGGEDTQYF | TGTGCCAGCACTCCCCAAGCGGGGGGGGAAGATACGCAGTATTTT
NA | 14 | TRBJ1-1 | TRBV6-6 | NA | CASSSSTGNTEAFF | TGTGCCAGCAGTTCCTCAACAGGGAACACTGAAGCTTTCTTT
NA | 12 | TRBJ1-1 | TRBV18 | once | CASSPSYTEAFF | TGTGCCAGCTCACCGTCATACACTGAAGCTTTCTTT
NA | 13 | TRBJ1-2 | TRBV11-2 | NA | CASSPAEGYGYTF | TGTGCCAGCAGCCCCGCAGAAGGTTATGGCTACACCTTC
NA | 15 | TRBJ1-1 | TRBV5-4 | NA | CASSRSLDRNTEAFF | TGTGCCAGCAGCCGTTCCCTGGACAGGAACACTGAAGCTTTCTTT
NA | 13 | TRBJ2-7 | TRBV5-1 | NA | CASSPPSGYEQYF | TGCGCCAGCAGCCCCCCCTCGGGCTACGAGCAGTACTTC
TRBD2 | 16 | TRBJ2-5 | TRBV5-6 | NA | CASSPRSSAGGATQYF | TGTGCCAGCAGCCCACGGTCGTCAGCGGGGGGGGCGACCCAGTACTTC